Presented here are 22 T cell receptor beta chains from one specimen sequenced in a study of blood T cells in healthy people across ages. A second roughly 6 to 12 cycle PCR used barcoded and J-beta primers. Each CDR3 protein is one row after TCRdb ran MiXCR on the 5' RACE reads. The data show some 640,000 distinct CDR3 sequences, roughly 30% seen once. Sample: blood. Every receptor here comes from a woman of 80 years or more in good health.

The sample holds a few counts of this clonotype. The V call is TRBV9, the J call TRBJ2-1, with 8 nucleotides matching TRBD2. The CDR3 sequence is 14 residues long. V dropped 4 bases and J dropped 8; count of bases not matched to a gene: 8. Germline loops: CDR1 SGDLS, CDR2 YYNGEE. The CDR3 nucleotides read TGTGCCAGCAGCCTCCTGGGACTAGAGGATGAGCAGTTCTTC. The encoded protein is CASSLLGLEDEQFF.

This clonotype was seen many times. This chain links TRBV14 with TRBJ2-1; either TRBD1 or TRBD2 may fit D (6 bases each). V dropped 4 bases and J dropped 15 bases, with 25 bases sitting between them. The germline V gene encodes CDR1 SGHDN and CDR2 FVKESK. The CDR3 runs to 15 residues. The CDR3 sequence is CASSRSGPGALARFF. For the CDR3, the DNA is TGTGCCAGCAGCCGGTCTGGGCCAGGGGCTCTAGCGAGGTTCTTC.

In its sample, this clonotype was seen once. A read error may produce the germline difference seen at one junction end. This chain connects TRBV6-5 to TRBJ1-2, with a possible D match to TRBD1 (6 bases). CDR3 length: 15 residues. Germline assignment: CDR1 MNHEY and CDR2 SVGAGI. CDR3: CASSARLTGNYGYTF. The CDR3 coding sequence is TGTGCCAGCAGTGCACGCCTTACAGGGAACTATGGCTACACATTC.

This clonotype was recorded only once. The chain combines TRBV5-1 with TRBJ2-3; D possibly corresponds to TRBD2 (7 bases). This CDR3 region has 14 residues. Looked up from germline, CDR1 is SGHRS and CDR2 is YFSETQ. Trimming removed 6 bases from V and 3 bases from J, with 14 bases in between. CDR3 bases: TGCGCCAGCAACATGGGGGGGCCTACAGATACGCAGTATTTT. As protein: CASNMGGPTDTQYF.

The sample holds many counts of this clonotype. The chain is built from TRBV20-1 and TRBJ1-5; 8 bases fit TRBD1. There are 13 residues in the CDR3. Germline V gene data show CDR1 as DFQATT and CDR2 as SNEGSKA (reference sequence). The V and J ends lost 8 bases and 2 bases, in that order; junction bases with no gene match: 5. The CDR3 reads CSTGGKGNQPQHF. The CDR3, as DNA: TGCAGTACAGGGGGAAAGGGCAATCAGCCCCAGCATTTT.

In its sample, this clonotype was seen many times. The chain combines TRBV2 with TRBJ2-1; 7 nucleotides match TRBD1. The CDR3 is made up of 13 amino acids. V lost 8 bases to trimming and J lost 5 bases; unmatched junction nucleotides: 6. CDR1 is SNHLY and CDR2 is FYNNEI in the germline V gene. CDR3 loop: CASGRDRDNEQFF. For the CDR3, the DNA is TGTGCCAGCGGGAGAGACAGGGACAATGAGCAGTTCTTC. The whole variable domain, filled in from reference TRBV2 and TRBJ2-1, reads EPEVTQTPSHQVTQMGQEVILRCVPISNHLYFYWYRQILGQKVEFLVSFYNNEISEKSEIFDDQFSVERPDGSNFTLKIRSTKLEDSAMYFCASGRDRDNEQFFGPGTRLTVL.

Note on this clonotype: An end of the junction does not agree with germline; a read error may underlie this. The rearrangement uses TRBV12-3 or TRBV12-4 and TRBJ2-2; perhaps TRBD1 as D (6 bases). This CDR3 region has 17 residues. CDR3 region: CASSPATGTLNTGERFF. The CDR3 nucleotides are TGTGCCAGCAGTCCTGCCACCGGGACACTTAACACCGGGGAGCGGTTTTTT.

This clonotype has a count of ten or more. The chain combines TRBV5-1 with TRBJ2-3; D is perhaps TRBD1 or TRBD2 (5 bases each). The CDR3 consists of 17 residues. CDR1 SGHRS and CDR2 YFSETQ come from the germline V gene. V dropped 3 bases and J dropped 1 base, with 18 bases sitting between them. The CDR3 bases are TGCGCCAGCAGCTACCGAATCCGGGACGCAGGCACAGATACGCAGTATTTT. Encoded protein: CASSYRIRDAGTDTQYF.

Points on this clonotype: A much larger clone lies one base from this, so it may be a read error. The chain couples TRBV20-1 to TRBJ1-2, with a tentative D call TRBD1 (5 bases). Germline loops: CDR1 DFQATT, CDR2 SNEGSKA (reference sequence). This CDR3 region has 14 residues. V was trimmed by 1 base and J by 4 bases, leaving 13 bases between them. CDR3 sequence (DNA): TGCAGTGCTAGAGGTTTGGGGACCATCTATGGCTACACCTTC. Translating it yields CSARGLGTIYGYTF.

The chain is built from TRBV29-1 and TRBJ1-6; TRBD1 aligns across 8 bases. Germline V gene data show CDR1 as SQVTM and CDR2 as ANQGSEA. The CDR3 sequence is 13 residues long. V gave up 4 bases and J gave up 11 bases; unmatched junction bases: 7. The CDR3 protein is CSVVDRGSAPLHF. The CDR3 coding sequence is TGCAGCGTTGTCGACAGGGGATCGGCACCCCTCCACTTT. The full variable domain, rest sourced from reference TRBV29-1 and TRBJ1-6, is SAVISQKPSRDICQRGTSLTIQCQVDSQVTMMFWYRQQPGQSLTLIATANQGSEATYESGFVIDKFPISRPNLTFSTLTVSNMSPEDSSIYLCSVVDRGSAPLHFGNGTRLTVT.

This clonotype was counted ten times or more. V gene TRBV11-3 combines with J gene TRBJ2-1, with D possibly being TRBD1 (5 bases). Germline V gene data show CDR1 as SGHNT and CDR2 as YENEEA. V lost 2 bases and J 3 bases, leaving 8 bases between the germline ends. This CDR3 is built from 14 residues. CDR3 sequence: CASSLRQGYNEQFF. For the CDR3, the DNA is TGTGCCAGCAGCTTAAGGCAGGGCTACAATGAGCAGTTCTTC.

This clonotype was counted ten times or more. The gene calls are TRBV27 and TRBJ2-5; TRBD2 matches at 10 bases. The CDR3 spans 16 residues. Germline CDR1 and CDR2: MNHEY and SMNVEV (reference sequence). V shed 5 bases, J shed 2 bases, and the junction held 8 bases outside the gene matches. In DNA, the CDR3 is TGTGCCAGCAGTCAGGGACTAGCGCGACCACAAGAGACCCAGTACTTC. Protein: CASSQGLARPQETQYF.

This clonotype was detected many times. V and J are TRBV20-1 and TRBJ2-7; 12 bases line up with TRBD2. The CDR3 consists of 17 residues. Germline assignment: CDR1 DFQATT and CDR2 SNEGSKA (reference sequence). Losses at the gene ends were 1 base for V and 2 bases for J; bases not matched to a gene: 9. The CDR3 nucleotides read TGCAGTGCTAGAGCGCTCCCCCTAGCGGGGGGGGCCTACGAGCAGTACTTC. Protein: CSARALPLAGGAYEQYF.

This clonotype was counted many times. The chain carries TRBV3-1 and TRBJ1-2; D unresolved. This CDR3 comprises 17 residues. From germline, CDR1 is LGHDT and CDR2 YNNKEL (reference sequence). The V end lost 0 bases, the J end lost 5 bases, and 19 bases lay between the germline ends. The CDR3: CASSQEVLAHDGYGYTF. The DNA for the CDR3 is TGTGCCAGCAGCCAAGAGGTTCTTGCCCACGACGGGTATGGCTACACCTTC.

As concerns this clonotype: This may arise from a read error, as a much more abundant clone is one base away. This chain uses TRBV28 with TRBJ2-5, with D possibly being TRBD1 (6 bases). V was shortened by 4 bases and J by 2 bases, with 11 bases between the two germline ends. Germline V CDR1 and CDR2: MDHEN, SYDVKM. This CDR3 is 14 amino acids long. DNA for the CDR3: TGTGCCAGCAGTTGTACAGGGAAGCAAGAGACCCAGTACTTC. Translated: CASSCTGKQETQYF. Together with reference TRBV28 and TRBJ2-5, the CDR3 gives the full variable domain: DVKVTQSSRYLVKRTGEKVFLECVQDMDHENMFWYRQDPGLGLRLIYFSYDVKMKEKGDIPEGYSVSREKKERFSLILESASTNQTSMYLCASSCTGKQETQYFGPGTRLLVL.

CDR3 amino acids: CSARHEGDYGYTF. CDR3 nucleotide sequence: TGCAGTGCTAGACACGAGGGGGACTATGGCTACACCTTC. V and J are TRBV20-1 and TRBJ1-2; D may be TRBD1 (6 bases). V lost 2 bases, J lost 3 bases, and 10 bases lay in between. Germline V lookup: CDR1 DFQATT, CDR2 SNEGSKA (reference sequence). This CDR3 has 13 amino acids.

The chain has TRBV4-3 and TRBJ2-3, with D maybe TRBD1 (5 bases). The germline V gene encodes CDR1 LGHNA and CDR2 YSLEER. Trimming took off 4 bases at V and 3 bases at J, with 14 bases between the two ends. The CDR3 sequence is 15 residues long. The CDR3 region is CASSPLGHGTDTQYF. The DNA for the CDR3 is TGCGCCAGCAGCCCCCTCGGACATGGAACAGATACGCAGTATTTT.

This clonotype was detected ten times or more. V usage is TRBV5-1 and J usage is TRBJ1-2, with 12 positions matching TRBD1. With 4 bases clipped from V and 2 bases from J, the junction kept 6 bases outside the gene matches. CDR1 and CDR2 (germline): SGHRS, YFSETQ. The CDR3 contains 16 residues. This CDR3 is CASSLGQGAVNYGYTF. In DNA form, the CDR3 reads TGCGCCAGCAGCCTGGGACAGGGGGCGGTGAACTATGGCTACACCTTC.

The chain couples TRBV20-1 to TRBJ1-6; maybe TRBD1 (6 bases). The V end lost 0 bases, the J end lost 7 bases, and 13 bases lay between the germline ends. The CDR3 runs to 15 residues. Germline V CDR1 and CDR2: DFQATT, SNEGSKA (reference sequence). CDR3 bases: TGCAGTGCTAGAGATCCAGGGACAAGGAATTCACCCCTCCACTTT. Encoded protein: CSARDPGTRNSPLHF.

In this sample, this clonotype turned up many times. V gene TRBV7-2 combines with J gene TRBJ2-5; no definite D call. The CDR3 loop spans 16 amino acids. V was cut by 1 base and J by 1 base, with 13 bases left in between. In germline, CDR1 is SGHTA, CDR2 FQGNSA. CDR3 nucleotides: TGTGCCAGCAGCTTAGGTCGGACGGGCGGCCAAGAGACCCAGTACTTC. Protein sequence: CASSLGRTGGQETQYF.

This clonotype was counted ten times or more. CDR3 loop: CASSGKDRAGANVLTF. CDR3 sequence (DNA): TGTGCCAGCAGCGGGAAGGACAGGGCTGGGGCCAACGTCCTGACTTTC. The chain joins TRBV5-4 to TRBJ2-6; 8 positions match TRBD1. CDR1 is SGHNT and CDR2 is YYREEE in the germline V gene (reference sequence). V shed 4 bases and J 2 bases; nucleotides not matched to a gene: 5. This CDR3 contains 16 residues. Full variable domain (missing parts from reference TRBV5-4 and TRBJ2-6): ETGVTQSPTHLIKTRGQQVTLRCSSQSGHNTVSWYQQALGQGPQFIFQYYREEENGRGNFPPRFSGLQFPNYSSELNVNALELDDSALYLCASSGKDRAGANVLTFGAGSRLTVL.

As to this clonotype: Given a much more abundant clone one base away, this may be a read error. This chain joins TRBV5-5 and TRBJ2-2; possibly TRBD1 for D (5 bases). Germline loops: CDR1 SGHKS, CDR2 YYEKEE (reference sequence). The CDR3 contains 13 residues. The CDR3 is CVSSPQGYGELFF. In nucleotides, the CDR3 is TGTGTCAGCAGCCCTCAGGGATACGGGGAGCTGTTTTTT.